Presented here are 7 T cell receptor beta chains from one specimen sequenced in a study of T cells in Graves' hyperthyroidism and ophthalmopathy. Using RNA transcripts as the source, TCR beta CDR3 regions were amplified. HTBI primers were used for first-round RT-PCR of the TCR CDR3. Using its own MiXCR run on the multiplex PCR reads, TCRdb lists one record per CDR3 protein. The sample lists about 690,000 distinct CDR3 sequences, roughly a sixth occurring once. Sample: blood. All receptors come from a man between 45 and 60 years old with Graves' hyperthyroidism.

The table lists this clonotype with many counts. The CDR3 reads CASSLDDEQYF. The CDR3 nucleotides are TGTGCCAGCAGCTTAGATGACGAGCAGTACTTC. This sequence joins TRBV13 and TRBJ2-7; no firm D call. This CDR3 region has 11 residues. V lost 1 base, J lost 5 bases, and 3 bases lay in between. Per the germline V gene, CDR1 is PRHDT and CDR2 is FYEKMQ (reference sequence).

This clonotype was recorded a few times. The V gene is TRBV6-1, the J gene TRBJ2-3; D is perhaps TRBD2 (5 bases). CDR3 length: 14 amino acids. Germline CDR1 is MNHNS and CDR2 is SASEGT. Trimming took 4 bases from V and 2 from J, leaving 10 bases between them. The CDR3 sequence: CASSVSGPTDTQYF. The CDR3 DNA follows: TGTGCCAGCAGTGTGAGCGGTCCCACAGATACGCAGTATTTT.

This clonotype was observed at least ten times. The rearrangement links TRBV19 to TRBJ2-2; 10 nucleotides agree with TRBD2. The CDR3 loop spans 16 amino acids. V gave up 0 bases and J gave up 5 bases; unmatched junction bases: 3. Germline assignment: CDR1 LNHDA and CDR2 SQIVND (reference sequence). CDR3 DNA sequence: TGTGCCAGTAGTATAGATACGGGACTAGCGACCGGGGAGCTGTTTTTT. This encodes CASSIDTGLATGELFF.

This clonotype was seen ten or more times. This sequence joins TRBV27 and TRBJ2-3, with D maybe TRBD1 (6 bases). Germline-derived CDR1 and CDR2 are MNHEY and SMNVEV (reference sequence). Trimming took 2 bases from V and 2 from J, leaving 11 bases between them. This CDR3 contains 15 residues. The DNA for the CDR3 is TGTGCCAGCAGTTTAGGCAGGGGACCCACAGATACGCAGTATTTT. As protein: CASSLGRGPTDTQYF.

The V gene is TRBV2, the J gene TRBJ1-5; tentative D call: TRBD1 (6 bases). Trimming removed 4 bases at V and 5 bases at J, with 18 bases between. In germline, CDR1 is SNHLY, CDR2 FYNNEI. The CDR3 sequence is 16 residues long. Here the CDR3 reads CASSGVGTTDYQPQHF. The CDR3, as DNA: TGTGCCAGCAGTGGGGTCGGGACAACCGATTATCAGCCCCAGCATTTT.

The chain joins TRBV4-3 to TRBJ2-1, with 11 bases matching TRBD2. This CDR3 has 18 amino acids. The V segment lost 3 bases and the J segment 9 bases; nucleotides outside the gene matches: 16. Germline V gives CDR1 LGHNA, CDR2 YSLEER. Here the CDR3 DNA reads TGCGCCAGCAGCCAGGCCGGGACTAGCGGATTGGGGAGGGGTGAGCAGTTCTTC. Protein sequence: CASSQAGTSGLGRGEQFF.

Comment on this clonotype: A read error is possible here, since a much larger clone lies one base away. CDR3 protein: CASSPVRVRKQYF. The CDR3 DNA follows: TGTGCCAGCAGTCCCGTCAGGGTAAGGAAGCAGTACTTC. This rearrangement joins TRBV27 to TRBJ2-7, with D perhaps TRBD1 (5 bases). Trimming took 5 bases from V and 8 from J, leaving 16 bases between them. Germline V gene data show CDR1 as MNHEY and CDR2 as SMNVEV (reference sequence). The CDR3 contains 13 residues.